One and the same sample provided the 32 T cell receptor beta chains below, sequenced in a study of CD8 T cells in ankylosing spondylitis. Overall study results and limits: Several highly homologous variants made up a TCR beta motif, and this motif appeared characteristic of ankylosing spondylitis blood.

Their recognized antigens are unknown. Using its own MiXCR run on the 5' RACE reads, TCRdb lists one record per CDR3 protein. The sample includes over 700,000 distinct CDR3 sequences, roughly 20% of them seen just once. Sequencing was done on a sample of blood, either unsorted or a sorted T cell fraction (not recorded which). These receptors were obtained from a male donor with ankylosing spondylitis.

This clonotype has more than one count but fewer than ten. Its ends do not fully match the called genes, so a read error is possible. The V call is TRBV3-1, the J call TRBJ2-7, with D possibly being TRBD2 (6 bases). CDR1 is LGHDT, CDR2 YNNKEL, per germline (reference sequence). The CDR3 runs to 13 residues. The CDR3 loop reads CASSLTPRRGLSF. In nucleotides, the CDR3 is TGTGCCAGCAGCCTAACTCCCAGGCGGGGCCTATCATTC.

This chain links TRBV27 with TRBJ2-4; the D call may be TRBD1 or TRBD2 (5 bases each). The CDR3 covers 15 residues. Germline V gives CDR1 MNHEY, CDR2 SMNVEV (reference sequence). Trimming left V 0 bases short and J 5 bases short, with 11 bases between. CDR3: CASSLSPGPENIQYF. The DNA for the CDR3 is TGTGCCAGCAGTTTATCTCCGGGACCTGAAAACATTCAGTACTTC.

This clonotype was seen only a few times. This rearrangement joins TRBV12-3 or TRBV12-4 to TRBJ2-3; D gene unclear. Trimming took 3 bases from V and 3 from J, leaving 13 bases between them. The CDR3 extends over 15 amino acids. In DNA form, the CDR3 reads TGTGCCAGCAGTTTCCCGCACCTTGGGACAGATACGCAGTATTTT. Its protein is CASSFPHLGTDTQYF.

The genes are TRBV5-1 and TRBJ2-3; 8 bases map to TRBD1. V shed 4 bases and J 0 bases; nucleotides not matched to a gene: 4. CDR1 is SGHRS and CDR2 is YFSETQ in the germline V gene. The CDR3 runs 15 residues. CDR3 DNA sequence: TGCGCCAGCAGCGTGGGACAGGAAAGCACAGATACGCAGTATTTT. It encodes CASSVGQESTDTQYF. The full variable domain, rest sourced from reference TRBV5-1 and TRBJ2-3, is KAGVTQTPRYLIKTRGQQVTLSCSPISGHRSVSWYQQTPGQGLQFLFEYFSETQRNKGNFPGRFSGRQFSNSRSEMNVSTLELGDSALYLCASSVGQESTDTQYFGPGTRLTVL.

V is TRBV29-1 and J is TRBJ2-1; the match to TRBD2 covers 11 bases. The J segment lost 5 bases and the V segment lost 3 bases, leaving 9 bases of the junction unmatched. Germline CDR1 and CDR2: SQVTM and ANQGSEA. CDR3 length: 16 amino acids. The CDR3 coding sequence is TGCAGCGTTGACCACCCACTAGCGGGGGAGAACAATGAGCAGTTCTTC. Translation: CSVDHPLAGENNEQFF.

A few counts support this clonotype. The gene calls are TRBV12-3 or TRBV12-4 and TRBJ1-1, with D maybe TRBD1 (6 bases). The CDR3 consists of 13 residues. V lost 7 bases, J lost 0 bases, and 9 bases lay in between. The chain's CDR3 is CASNRALNTEAFF. The CDR3 nucleotides read TGTGCCAGCAACAGGGCTTTGAACACTGAAGCTTTCTTT.

The table lists this clonotype with a few counts. This chain connects TRBV20-1 to TRBJ1-2, with 8 bases identical to TRBD1. CDR1 DFQATT and CDR2 SNEGSKA come from the germline V gene (reference sequence). The CDR3 covers 13 residues. The J segment lost 6 bases and the V segment lost 4 bases, leaving 7 bases of the junction unmatched. The CDR3: CSANQGAGDGYTF. CDR3 DNA: TGCAGTGCTAATCAGGGGGCCGGCGATGGCTACACCTTC.

The chain combines TRBV7-2 with TRBJ2-3, with D possibly matching TRBD2 (6 bases). The CDR3 consists of 14 residues. The germline V and J ends were trimmed by 5 bases and 6 bases, with 15 bases remaining between them. Germline V gene data show CDR1 as SGHTA and CDR2 as FQGNSA. DNA of the CDR3: TGTGCCAGCAGCCCTCGGCTAGCGCGGGATACGCAGTATTTT. Its translation: CASSPRLARDTQYF.

This clonotype has more than one count but fewer than ten. The chain has TRBV6-1 and TRBJ2-5, with D perhaps matching TRBD2 (5 bases). Trimming took off 5 bases at V and 7 bases at J, with 14 bases between the two ends. Germline assignment: CDR1 MNHNS and CDR2 SASEGT. CDR3 length equals 13 residues. CDR3 coding DNA: TGTGCCAGCAGTCTGGACTGGAAGGGGACCCAGTACTTC. Translating gives CASSLDWKGTQYF.

This clonotype showed up just a few times. This chain connects TRBV12-3 or TRBV12-4 to TRBJ1-2, with D tentatively TRBD1 (5 bases). Trimming left V 6 bases short and J 2 bases short, with 13 bases between. The CDR3 extends over 14 amino acids. The CDR3 sequence is CASRRQGINYGYTF. For the CDR3, the DNA is TGTGCCAGCAGGCGGCAGGGAATAAACTATGGCTACACCTTC.

This clonotype was seen a few times. V and J are TRBV2 and TRBJ2-1; tentative D call: TRBD2 (5 bases). The germline V gene has CDR1 SNHLY and CDR2 FYNNEI. This CDR3 has 13 amino acids. Trimming stripped 3 bases from V and 4 bases from J, with 7 bases between. CDR3 bases: TGTGCCAGCAGTGAGGACTTTTACAATGAGCAGTTCTTC. Translated: CASSEDFYNEQFF.

J is TRBJ2-1 and V is TRBV18; 9 nucleotides match TRBD1. J lost 5 bases, V lost 6 bases, and 8 bases had no gene match. Germline-derived CDR1 and CDR2 are KGHSH and LQKENI. CDR3 length equals 15 residues. CDR3 sequence reads: CASSPRTGVDNEQFF. DNA for the CDR3: TGTGCCAGCTCCCCCCGGACAGGGGTCGACAATGAGCAGTTCTTC.

This rearrangement joins TRBV20-1 to TRBJ1-1, with 10 nucleotides matching TRBD1. The CDR3 is made up of 13 amino acids. Germline trimming cut 0 bases from V and 11 bases from J; bases unmatched to any gene: 6. Germline CDR1 is DFQATT and CDR2 is SNEGSKA (reference sequence). The CDR3 sequence is CSARDGGQGVAFF. The CDR3 DNA reads TGCAGTGCTAGAGATGGTGGACAGGGGGTGGCTTTCTTT.

This clonotype was counted between two and nine times. The V call is TRBV5-5, the J call TRBJ1-4; D is possibly TRBD1 (6 bases). The V end lost 3 bases, the J end lost 7 bases, and 13 bases lay between the germline ends. The CDR3 sequence is 14 residues long. From germline, CDR1 is SGHKS and CDR2 YYEKEE (reference sequence). As DNA, the CDR3 is TGTGCCAGCAGCTGGGGGGCAGGCGCTGAAAAACTGTTTTTT. Its protein product is CASSWGAGAEKLFF.

The chain recombines TRBV6-1 with TRBJ2-1; possibly TRBD2 for D (6 bases). CDR1 is MNHNS, CDR2 SASEGT, per germline. The CDR3 runs 15 residues. The ends were cut back, 8 bases at V and 3 bases at J, with 17 bases in the middle. CDR3 coding DNA: TGTGCCAGCGCCGCAGGGCGGGGAAACTACAATGAGCAGTTCTTC. It encodes CASAAGRGNYNEQFF.

The chain carries TRBV19 and TRBJ1-1; TRBD1 is a possible D gene (6 bases). Germline CDR1 and CDR2: LNHDA and SQIVND (reference sequence). V lost 5 bases, J lost 8 bases, and 21 bases lay in between. The CDR3 runs 15 residues. The CDR3 DNA is TGTGCCAGTAGTCTCCAAGGACAGCCCCCCGACGAAGCTTTCTTT. Translation: CASSLQGQPPDEAFF.

This clonotype was detected only a few times. This chain connects TRBV2 to TRBJ1-2, with D possibly matching TRBD1 (5 bases). Germline loops: CDR1 SNHLY, CDR2 FYNNEI. CDR3 length: 11 amino acids. Trimming removed 6 bases from V and 4 bases from J, with 6 bases in between. The CDR3 is CASRQVYGYTF. CDR3 nucleotides: TGTGCCAGCAGACAGGTCTATGGCTACACCTTC. Supplemented by reference TRBV2 and TRBJ1-2, the full variable domain reads EPEVTQTPSHQVTQMGQEVILRCVPISNHLYFYWYRQILGQKVEFLVSFYNNEISEKSEIFDDQFSVERPDGSNFTLKIRSTKLEDSAMYFCASRQVYGYTFGSGTRLTVV.

This clonotype was recorded at least ten times. The chain carries TRBV4-2 and TRBJ2-7, with TRBD2 identical over 9 bases. V was clipped by 8 bases and J by 7 bases; unmatched bases: 15. Germline V gene lookup returns CDR1 LGHNA and CDR2 YNFKEQ. This CDR3 has 15 residues. This CDR3 is CASRGLAGLPGEQYF. In DNA, the CDR3 is TGTGCCAGCCGTGGGCTAGCGGGACTGCCGGGGGAGCAGTACTTC.

This clonotype has just a few counts. The rearrangement joins TRBV7-9 to TRBJ2-2; 7 bases are a match to TRBD1. Per the germline V gene, CDR1 is SEHNR and CDR2 is FQNEAQ (reference sequence). This CDR3 is built from 17 residues. The J segment lost 3 bases and the V segment lost 6 bases, leaving 13 bases of the junction unmatched. CDR3 sequence: CASSSTKPGQHTGELFF. The CDR3 DNA reads as TGTGCCAGCAGTTCTACGAAACCGGGACAGCACACCGGGGAGCTGTTTTTT.

The CDR3 sequence is CSVTSAWDEQYF. CDR3 nucleotide sequence: TGCAGCGTTACTAGCGCCTGGGACGAGCAGTACTTC. V gene TRBV29-1 combines with J gene TRBJ2-7, with 7 positions matching TRBD2. V was clipped by 5 bases and J by 5 bases; unmatched bases: 6. The V gene's germline CDR1 is SQVTM and CDR2 ANQGSEA. This CDR3 is 12 amino acids long.

This clonotype came up many times. The V call is TRBV12-3 or TRBV12-4, the J call TRBJ1-1; D not certain. The ends were cut back, 3 bases at V and 2 bases at J, with 7 bases in the middle. CDR3 length: 13 residues. The chain's CDR3 is CASSFRTNTEAFF. CDR3 bases: TGTGCCAGCAGTTTCCGTACTAACACTGAAGCTTTCTTT.

This clonotype was found a few times. V and J are TRBV11-2 and TRBJ2-1; 7 bases agree with TRBD2. The CDR3 is made up of 16 amino acids. V trimming: 1 base; J trimming: 1 base; junction bases outside the gene matches: 4. CDR1 is SGHAT and CDR2 is FQNNGV in the germline V gene. The CDR3 sequence: CASSLVGRGSYNEQFF. DNA for the CDR3: TGTGCCAGCAGCTTAGTTGGGCGGGGGTCCTACAATGAGCAGTTCTTC.

This clonotype was observed a handful of times. The chain has TRBV5-1 and TRBJ1-5, with D perhaps matching TRBD1 (5 bases). The CDR3 runs 15 residues. CDR1 and CDR2 from the germline V gene are SGHRS and YFSETQ. Trimming left V 1 base short and J 2 bases short, with 10 bases between. The CDR3 DNA sequence: TGCGCCAGCAGCTTGTGGGGGGAAGGCAATCAGCCCCAGCATTTT. It encodes CASSLWGEGNQPQHF.

This chain links TRBV20-1 with TRBJ2-7; 12 nucleotides align to TRBD2. The germline V gene has CDR1 DFQATT and CDR2 SNEGSKA (reference sequence). V was clipped by 3 bases and J by 2 bases; unmatched bases: 5. The CDR3 contains 15 residues. This CDR3 is CSARSSGRVTYEQYF. In nucleotides, the CDR3 is TGCAGTGCTAGGTCTAGCGGGAGGGTAACCTACGAGCAGTACTTC.

The chain recombines TRBV9 with TRBJ2-2; 7 nucleotides match TRBD2. Germline loops: CDR1 SGDLS, CDR2 YYNGEE. The V gene end was trimmed by 0 bases and the J gene end by 2 bases; junction bases not matched to a gene: 7. The CDR3 has 17 amino acids. CDR3 in amino acids: CASSVGLRGSNTGELFF. The CDR3 DNA follows: TGTGCCAGCAGCGTAGGTTTGCGGGGGAGTAACACCGGGGAGCTGTTTTTT.

This clonotype was counted only a few times. The rearrangement uses TRBV19 and TRBJ1-1, with D perhaps matching TRBD1 (6 bases). Germline-derived CDR1 and CDR2 are LNHDA and SQIVND (reference sequence). Trimming removed 3 bases at V and 7 bases at J, with 12 bases between. The CDR3 totals 13 residues. CDR3 coding DNA: TGTGCCAGTAGTATTAACCCACAGGGTGAAGCTTTCTTT. Translation gives CASSINPQGEAFF.

Only a few counts were recorded for this clonotype. The rearrangement links TRBV18 to TRBJ2-6; tentatively, D is TRBD2 (7 bases). The germline V gene encodes CDR1 KGHSH and CDR2 LQKENI. Between the trimmed V and J ends, which lost 0 bases and 4 bases, there was a span of 13 bases. The CDR3 sequence is 17 residues long. CDR3 bases: TGTGCCAGCTCACCACCTGCGGGGGCTACAGGGGCCAACGTCCTGACTTTC. This sequence encodes CASSPPAGATGANVLTF.

The table lists this clonotype with a few counts. This chain uses TRBV5-1 with TRBJ1-2; D uncertain. Trimming cost V 0 bases and J 1 base, with 10 bases left between them. The CDR3 sequence is 15 residues long. Germline CDR1 and CDR2: SGHRS and YFSETQ. The DNA for the CDR3 is TGCGCCAGCAGCTTGGCCAAGACGGATAACTATGGCTACACCTTC. Residues: CASSLAKTDNYGYTF. The variable domain in full, completed from reference TRBV5-1 and TRBJ1-2, reads KAGVTQTPRYLIKTRGQQVTLSCSPISGHRSVSWYQQTPGQGLQFLFEYFSETQRNKGNFPGRFSGRQFSNSRSEMNVSTLELGDSALYLCASSLAKTDNYGYTFGSGTRLTVV.

The chain uses TRBV3-1 and TRBJ2-2; 7 positions match TRBD1. This CDR3 has 16 residues. Germline V gene data show CDR1 as LGHDT and CDR2 as YNNKEL (reference sequence). With V trimmed by 3 bases and J by 3 bases, 7 bases remained unmatched. The CDR3 DNA is TGTGCCAGCAGCCACGACGGGGACAGTTACACCGGGGAGCTGTTTTTT. It codes for CASSHDGDSYTGELFF.

This clonotype has a handful of counts. The chain joins TRBV5-1 to TRBJ2-3; perhaps TRBD2 as D (5 bases). Germline V gene lookup returns CDR1 SGHRS and CDR2 YFSETQ. The CDR3 length is 15 residues. Trimming shortened V by 4 bases and J by 0 bases, and 12 bases separated the two germline ends. The CDR3 loop reads CASSVRAASTDTQYF. CDR3 bases: TGCGCCAGCAGCGTTCGAGCGGCGAGCACAGATACGCAGTATTTT.

This clonotype appeared a few times. The gene calls are TRBV9 and TRBJ2-3; D gene ambiguous. V was trimmed by 7 bases and J by 1 base, leaving 10 bases between them. This CDR3 has 13 amino acids. Germline lookup yields CDR1 SGDLS and CDR2 YYNGEE. CDR3 nucleotides: TGTGCCAGCGAGAAACCGGGCACAGATACGCAGTATTTT. It is translated as CASEKPGTDTQYF.

This clonotype occurred a few times. The V call is TRBV6-5, the J call TRBJ2-5; 7 positions agree with TRBD2. Unmatched junction bases numbered 4, after V lost 5 bases and J lost 4 bases. Per germline, CDR1 MNHEY and CDR2 SVGAGI. The CDR3 length is 13 residues. CDR3 sequence reads: CASSRTSRETQYF. The CDR3 DNA is TGTGCCAGCAGTCGGACTAGTCGAGAGACCCAGTACTTC.